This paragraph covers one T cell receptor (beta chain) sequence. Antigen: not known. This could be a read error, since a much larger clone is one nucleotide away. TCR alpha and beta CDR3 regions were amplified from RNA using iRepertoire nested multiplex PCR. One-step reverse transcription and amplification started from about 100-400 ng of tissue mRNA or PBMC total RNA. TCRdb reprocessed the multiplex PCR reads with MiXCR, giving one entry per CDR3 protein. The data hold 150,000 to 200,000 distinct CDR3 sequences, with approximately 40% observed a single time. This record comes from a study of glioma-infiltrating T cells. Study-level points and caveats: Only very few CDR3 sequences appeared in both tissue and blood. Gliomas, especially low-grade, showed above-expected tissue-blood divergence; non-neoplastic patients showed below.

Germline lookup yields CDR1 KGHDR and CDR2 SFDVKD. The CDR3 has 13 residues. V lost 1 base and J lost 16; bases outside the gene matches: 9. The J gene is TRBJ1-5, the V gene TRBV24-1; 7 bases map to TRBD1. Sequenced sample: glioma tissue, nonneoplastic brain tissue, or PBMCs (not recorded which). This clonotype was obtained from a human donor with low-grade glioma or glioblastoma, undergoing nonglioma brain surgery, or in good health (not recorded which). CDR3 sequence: CATSDFRGQEHHF. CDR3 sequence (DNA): TGTGCCACCAGTGATTTCCGTGGACAGGAGCACCATTTT.